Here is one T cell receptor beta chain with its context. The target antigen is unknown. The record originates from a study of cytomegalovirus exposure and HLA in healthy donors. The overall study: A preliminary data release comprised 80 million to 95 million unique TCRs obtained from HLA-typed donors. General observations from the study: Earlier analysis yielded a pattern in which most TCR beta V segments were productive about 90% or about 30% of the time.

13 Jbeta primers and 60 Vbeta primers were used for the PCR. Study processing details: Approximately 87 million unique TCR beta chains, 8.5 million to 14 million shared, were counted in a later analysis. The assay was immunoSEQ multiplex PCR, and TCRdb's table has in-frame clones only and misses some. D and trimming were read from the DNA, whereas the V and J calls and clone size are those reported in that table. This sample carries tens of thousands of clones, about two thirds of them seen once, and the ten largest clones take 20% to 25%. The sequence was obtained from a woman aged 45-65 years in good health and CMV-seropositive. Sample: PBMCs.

CDR3 sequence: CASRGGTDNEQFF. The CDR3 region has the DNA TGCGCCAGCAGGGGGGGGACCGACAATGAGCAGTTCTTC. The chain carries TRBV5-1 and TRBJ2-1, with 7 nucleotides matching TRBD2. CDR1 and CDR2 (germline): SGHRS, YFSETQ. This CDR3 contains 13 residues. The J segment lost 5 bases and the V segment lost 5 bases, leaving 4 bases of the junction unmatched.